The clone carrying this T cell receptor beta chain has a handful of counts. The antigen is not known. CDR1 is SGHRS and CDR2 is YFSETQ in the germline V gene. This CDR3 spans 16 amino acids. Trimming at V came to 4 bases and at J to 3 bases, leaving 10 bases not matched to a gene. The library protocol tagged each TCR cDNA with a unique molecular identifier. TCRdb fed the 5' RACE reads into MiXCR, producing one record per CDR3 protein. The table records 17,000 or so distinct CDR3 sequences, approximately 6.5% of them present only once. This sample was taken from a study of spatial heterogeneity in lung cancer. General study findings and limits: Intratumoral expanded alpha and beta TCR counts were found to track tumor mutation counts.

The time point: sample taken at primary tumor resection. Tumor, nontumor lung or frozen PBMC supplied whole RNA, sequenced without sorting. The rearrangement uses TRBV5-1 and TRBJ2-3; 8 bases map to TRBD1. This TCR was recovered from a female donor with early-stage non-small cell lung cancer. This specimen consisted of lung tumor tissue, obtained at surgery. DNA of the CDR3: TGCGCCAGCAGCCCGGCGCTGGACAGGGAAACAGATACGCAGTATTTT. It is translated as CASSPALDRETDTQYF.